Following are 31 T cell receptor beta chains from one sample sequenced in a study of tumor and adjacent non-tumor tissue in lung cancer (dated by TCRdb to about 2018). The library was built by means of multiplex PCR. The instrument given in TCRdb is Illumina HiSeq 2500. TCRbeta libraries were constructed through three rounds of nested PCR with primers (Table S4) according to protocols modified from ARM-PCR. The public reads were run again by TCRdb, first through fastp at Q25 and then through MiXCR, and only productive beta chains were kept. Rows with a matching CDR3 protein are joined into one entry that keeps the most common DNA and genes. Across this sample there are 120,000 to 150,000 distinct CDR3 sequences, with about 71% seen only once. The ten largest make up 15% to 20% of the sample. RNA was isolated from bulk, unsorted tissue, and RNA quality was assessed with a NanoDrop ND-1000 and an Agilent 2100.

Sequencing was performed on lung tumor tissue. The receptors were sampled from a man between 60 and 70 years old with small cell lung cancer.

CDR3 residues: CASRSTANPGNTIYF. In nucleotides, the CDR3 is TGTGCCAGCAGATCGACTGCCAACCCGGGAAACACCATATATTTT. The chain links TRBV12-3 or TRBV12-4 to TRBJ1-3; D is unresolved. The V gene lost 6 bases and the J gene lost 4 bases, with 16 bases spanning the gap. The CDR3 is 15 amino acids.

Note on this clonotype: At one end the junction does not follow the germline gene, possibly because of a read error. The chain joins TRBV11-2 to TRBJ2-5, with D hard to call. Germline V lookup: CDR1 SGHAT, CDR2 FQNNGV. The CDR3 totals 13 residues. The CDR3 sequence is CASSLYLVATQYF. The CDR3 DNA reads TGTGCCAGCAGCTTATATTTAGTGGCGACCCAATACTTC.

This clonotype has at least ten counts. This rearrangement joins TRBV5-1 to TRBJ1-5, with 10 bases identical to TRBD1. This CDR3 spans 14 amino acids. The germline V gene has CDR1 SGHRS and CDR2 YFSETQ. Losses at the gene ends were 3 bases for V and 7 bases for J; bases not matched to a gene: 4. The CDR3 region has the DNA TGCGCCAGCAGCTCCGGGACAGGGGAACAGCCCCAGCATTTT. Translating it yields CASSSGTGEQPQHF.

As to this clonotype: This may arise from a read error, as a much more abundant clone is one base away. The chain links TRBV6-5 to TRBJ1-5; D is possibly TRBD1 (6 bases). The length of the CDR3 is 15 residues. In germline, CDR1 is MNHEY, CDR2 SVGAGI. The CDR3 DNA is TGTGCCAGCAGTCCCGTGGGGGCTAACAATCAGCCCCATCATTTT. It codes for CASSPVGANNQPHHF.

This clonotype was counted a few times. Since a much larger clone is just one base distant, this may be a read error. V usage is TRBV4-1 and J usage is TRBJ1-4; D uncertain. The germline V and J ends were trimmed by 0 bases and 2 bases, with 4 bases remaining between them. Germline V gene data show CDR1 as MGHRA and CDR2 as YSYEKL. The CDR3 contains 14 residues. CDR3 residues: CASSQDLTNEKLFF. CDR3 in DNA: TGCGCCAGCAGCCAAGACCTGACTAATGAAAAACTGTTTTTT.

This clonotype has ten or more counts. The gene calls are TRBV11-3 and TRBJ2-2; D not certain. V lost 3 bases to trimming and J lost 5 bases, with 10 bases between them. The germline V gene encodes CDR1 SGHNT and CDR2 YENEEA. The CDR3 consists of 14 residues. CDR3 DNA: TGTGCCAGCAGCTTCGGCGGAAAAACCGGGGAGCTGTTTTTT. Amino acids: CASSFGGKTGELFF.

The chain couples TRBV10-2 to TRBJ2-7; the match to TRBD1 covers 11 bases. After removal of 7 bases from V and 3 bases from J, the junction contained 5 bases not matched to a gene. Germline V gene data show CDR1 as WSHSY and CDR2 as SAAADI. This CDR3 is built from 14 residues. In DNA form, the CDR3 reads TGCGCCAGCAATCTTGGGACAGGGGGCTACGAGCAGTACTTC. This gives the protein CASNLGTGGYEQYF.

This chain links TRBV28 with TRBJ2-1; TRBD2 matches 12 bases. With V trimmed by 4 bases and J by 8 bases, 6 bases remained unmatched. The CDR3 extends over 15 amino acids. Germline lookup yields CDR1 MDHEN and CDR2 SYDVKM. The CDR3 sequence: CASSSTSGRNDEQFF. The CDR3 nucleotides read TGTGCCAGCAGTTCTACTAGCGGGAGGAATGATGAGCAGTTCTTC.

The genes are TRBV6-5 and TRBJ2-7, with a tentative D call TRBD2 (7 bases). The germline V gene has CDR1 MNHEY and CDR2 SVGAGI. This CDR3 is built from 15 residues. CDR3: CASRRGLAPSYDQYV. The CDR3 region has the DNA TGTGCCAGCAGGCGGGGGCTAGCGCCAAGCTACGATCAGTACGTC.

A remark on this clonotype: This may be a read error, as it is one base from a much larger clone. The rearrangement uses TRBV6-6 and TRBJ2-2, with D possibly matching TRBD2 (5 bases). There are 13 residues in the CDR3. The germline gives CDR1 MNHNY, CDR2 SVGAGI (reference sequence). The CDR3 region is CASRGWGTGEPFF. CDR3 DNA: TGTGCCAGCAGAGGGTGGGGAACCGGGGAGCCGTTTTTT.

This clonotype was observed a single time. A read error may account for a junction end that differs from germline. This chain links TRBV6-5 with TRBJ2-7; D remains unclear. This CDR3 is built from 14 residues. Germline V lookup: CDR1 MNHEY, CDR2 SVGAGI. The CDR3 loop reads CTSSYSMAYYEQYF. The CDR3 DNA reads TGTACCAGCAGTTACTCTATGGCATACTACGAGCAGTACTTC.

The rearrangement links TRBV11-3 to TRBJ2-1, with 10 bases fitting TRBD1. Losses at the gene ends were 5 bases for V and 0 bases for J; bases not matched to a gene: 28. The CDR3 length is 24 residues. Germline CDR1 and CDR2: SGHNT and YENEEA. CDR3 sequence: CASSPEFPSYYGTGVPSSYNEQFF. CDR3 coding DNA: TGTGCCAGCAGCCCCGAGTTCCCAAGCTACTACGGGACAGGGGTCCCAAGCTCCTACAATGAGCAGTTCTTC. The full variable domain, its missing parts supplied by reference TRBV11-3 and TRBJ2-1, is EAGVVQSPRYKIIEKKQPVAFWCNPISGHNTLYWYLQNLGQGPELLIRYENEEAVDDSQLPKDRFSAERLKGVDSTLKIQPAELGDSAVYLCASSPEFPSYYGTGVPSSYNEQFFGPGTRLTVL.

As for this clonotype: One end of the junction fails to match germline, which may point to a read error. CDR3 sequence (DNA): TGCGCTAGTGGTTTGGGGACAGGGGGAAACACCATATATTTT. Amino acid sequence: CASGLGTGGNTIYF. The V call is TRBV12-5, the J call TRBJ1-3; TRBD1 matches 9 bases. The CDR3 loop spans 14 amino acids. The germline gives CDR1 LGHNT, CDR2 FRNRAP. Using reference TRBV12-5 and TRBJ1-3 for the parts outside the CDR3, the full variable domain is DARVTQTPRHKVTEMGQEVTMRCQPILGHNTVFWYRQTMMQGLELLAYFRNRAPLDDSGMPKDRFSAEMPDATLATLKIQPSEPRDSAVYFCASGLGTGGNTIYFGEGSWLTVV.

Points on this clonotype: The junction departs from germline at one end; a sequencing error may be responsible. The chain is built from TRBV11-1 and TRBJ1-1; 9 nucleotides agree with TRBD1. The CDR3 sequence is 17 residues long. Germline loops: CDR1 SGHAT, CDR2 FQDESV (reference sequence). As DNA, the CDR3 is TGTGCCAGCAGCCGCGACCCGGGACAGGGAAAAAACACTGGAGCTCTCTTT. This sequence encodes CASSRDPGQGKNTGALF.

This rearrangement joins TRBV2 to TRBJ2-1, with 9 bases identical to TRBD2. With 5 bases clipped from V and 8 bases from J, the junction kept 7 bases outside the gene matches. CDR1 is SNHLY, CDR2 FYNNEI, per germline. CDR3 length equals 14 residues. The CDR3, as DNA: TGTGCCAGCAGTTTTAGCGGGAGTAACGATGAGCAGTTCTTC. It codes for CASSFSGSNDEQFF.

This clonotype was seen only a few times. The V call is TRBV5-4, the J call TRBJ2-3; 7 bases are a match to TRBD2. CDR3 length: 12 residues. From germline, CDR1 is SGHNT and CDR2 YYREEE (reference sequence). J lost 5 bases, V lost 3 bases, and 0 bases had no gene match. The chain's CDR3 is CASSSGGDTQYF. The CDR3 bases are TGTGCCAGCAGCTCGGGGGGAGATACGCAGTATTTT.

This clonotype was counted only a few times. The J gene is TRBJ2-2, the V gene TRBV4-2; tentatively, D is TRBD2 (7 bases). CDR1 is LGHNA and CDR2 is YNFKEQ in the germline V gene. CDR3 size: 14 residues. V was trimmed by 8 bases and J by 9 bases, leaving 19 bases between them. CDR3 nucleotide sequence: TGTGCCAGCGAGGGGGGCGGGAGAAAGAGGGAGCTGTTTTTT. This translates into CASEGGGRKRELFF.

About this clonotype itself: Because the CDR3 is missing its conserved closing phenylalanine or tryptophan, this is likely a read error. The V and J genes are TRBV12-3 or TRBV12-4 and TRBJ2-7; TRBD1 matches 7 bases. The J call may be wrong; the DNA end is better matched by TRBJ2-5. This CDR3 is 13 amino acids long. For the CDR3, the DNA is TGTGCCAGCAGTCTAAGGACAGGCGGGACCCAGTACATC. Translation gives CASSLRTGGTQYI.

A few counts support this clonotype. V and J are TRBV20-1 and TRBJ2-1; 9 bases align to TRBD2. With 5 bases clipped from V and 7 bases from J, the junction kept 12 bases outside the gene matches. This CDR3 contains 15 residues. Germline-derived CDR1 and CDR2 are DFQATT and SNEGSKA (reference sequence). The CDR3 DNA reads TGCAGTGCTCTAGCGGGAAGGCGCATTTGGAATGAGCAGTTCTTC. Amino acid sequence: CSALAGRRIWNEQFF.

Remarks on this clonotype: This clone may be a read error of a much larger clone one base away. The chain combines TRBV5-4 with TRBJ2-1; 7 bases match TRBD1. Germline lookup yields CDR1 SGHNT and CDR2 YYREEE (reference sequence). CDR3 length: 15 residues. J was trimmed by 7 bases and V by 6 bases; bases with no gene match: 13. The CDR3 bases are TGTGCCAGCAACTCCCTGACAGGGACGGGGAATGAGCAGTTCTTC. Translation gives CASNSLTGTGNEQFF. The variable domain in full, completed from reference TRBV5-4 and TRBJ2-1, reads ETGVTQSPTHLIKTRGQQVTLRCSSQSGHNTVSWYQQALGQGPQFIFQYYREEENGRGNFPPRFSGLQFPNYSSELNVNALELDDSALYLCASNSLTGTGNEQFFGPGTRLTVL.

Notes on this clonotype: A much larger clone is a single base away; this may be a read error. The chain couples TRBV5-1 to TRBJ2-6; 9 nucleotides match TRBD1. The germline V gene has CDR1 SGHRS and CDR2 YFSETQ. This CDR3 has 19 amino acids. The CDR3 region has the DNA TGCGCCAGCAGCTTGGGGGACAGGGTCCTAGGCTCTGGGGCCAACATCCTGACTTTC. Translating gives CASSLGDRVLGSGANILTF.

About this clonotype: The germline gene is not matched at one end of the junction; a read error may be the cause. The chain joins TRBV20-1 to TRBJ2-1; D possibly corresponds to TRBD2 (6 bases). Germline CDR1 DFQATT, CDR2 SNEGSKA (reference sequence). CDR3 size: 14 residues. The CDR3 reads CSVRVGGINNEQFF. The CDR3 region has the DNA TGTAGTGTTCGTGTAGGCGGGATCAACAATGAGCAGTTCTTC.

Worth noting for this clonotype: Given a much more abundant clone one base away, this may be a read error. The chain has TRBV7-9 and TRBJ2-5; D is undetermined. The germline CDR1 and CDR2 sequences are SEHNR and FQNEAQ (reference sequence). CDR3 length: 13 residues. V was pared by 5 bases and J by 2 bases, with 9 bases between. In DNA form, the CDR3 reads TGTGCCAGCAGCCAAGGGTTTCAAGAGACCCAGTACTTC. Its translation: CASSQGFQETQYF.

As for this clonotype: A much larger clonotype is one base distant, so this may be a read error. This sequence joins TRBV4-2 and TRBJ2-1; TRBD1 or TRBD2 may be the D gene (5 bases each). Per the germline V gene, CDR1 is LGHNA and CDR2 is YNFKEQ. CDR3 size: 13 residues. The CDR3 loop is CASSLGGINEQFF. DNA of the CDR3: TGTGCCAGTAGCCTTGGGGGTATCAATGAGCAGTTCTTC.

As concerns this clonotype: The CDR3 does not close with the conserved phenylalanine or tryptophan, likely indicating a read error. The chain links TRBV12-3 or TRBV12-4 to TRBJ2-5; D is unclear. The CDR3 runs to 15 residues. V lost 3 bases and J 4 bases, leaving 15 bases between the germline ends. The CDR3 is CASSFGRVVGETQYS. In DNA form, the CDR3 reads TGTGCCAGCAGTTTCGGTCGTGTAGTCGGAGAGACCCAGTACTCC.

About this clonotype itself: Possible read error: a much larger clone is one base away. The chain couples TRBV10-3 to TRBJ2-3; 10 nucleotides agree with TRBD2. V lost 9 bases and J lost 6; bases outside the gene matches: 12. Germline V CDR1 and CDR2: ENHRY, SYGVKD. This CDR3 contains 15 residues. CDR3 nucleotides: TGTGCCATTTCGGGGGCTAGCGGGGGTTTTGATACGCAGTATTTT. Residues: CAISGASGGFDTQYF.

In the case of this clonotype: A much larger clone sits a single nucleotide away, making a read error possible. The genes are TRBV11-3 and TRBJ2-1; 10 bases align to TRBD2. CDR1 is SGHNT and CDR2 is YENEEA in the germline V gene. This CDR3 is built from 16 residues. For the CDR3, the DNA is TGTGCCAACAGCATCAGCTTAAGCGGGAGGGACAATGAGCAGTTCTTC. It specifies CANSISLSGRDNEQFF.

This clonotype has at least ten counts. This chain links TRBV29-1 with TRBJ2-3; TRBD2 aligns across 10 bases. J gave up 5 bases and V 7 bases, and 9 bases lay outside the gene matches. The CDR3 covers 14 residues. CDR1 is SQVTM and CDR2 is ANQGSEA in the germline V gene. CDR3 in amino acids: CSGKREGPGDTQYF. The CDR3, as DNA: TGCAGCGGGAAGCGGGAGGGCCCGGGAGATACGCAGTATTTT.

A remark on this clonotype: A much larger clone lies one base from this, so it may be a read error. The rearrangement uses TRBV20-1 and TRBJ1-5; D is undetermined. The CDR3 has 13 amino acids. V lost 8 bases to trimming and J lost 1 base, with 12 bases between them. CDR1 and CDR2 from the germline V gene are DFQATT and SNEGSKA (reference sequence). CDR3 region: CSTSGASNQPQHF. The CDR3 DNA follows: TGCAGTACAAGCGGAGCAAGCAATCAGCCCCAGCATTTT.

This clonotype was seen once. The chain carries TRBV11-3 and TRBJ1-2; no firm D call. The germline gives CDR1 SGHNT, CDR2 YENEEA. V was cut by 5 bases and J by 0 bases, with 13 bases left in between. The CDR3 is made up of 15 amino acids. As DNA, the CDR3 is TGTGCCAGCAGCCCCAAGGGTAGGGCTAACTATGGCTACACCTTC. Encoded protein: CASSPKGRANYGYTF.

In the case of this clonotype: A read error may explain this, as a much larger clone is one base away. The chain has TRBV11-2 and TRBJ2-1, with D tentatively TRBD2 (5 bases). The V end lost 4 bases, the J end lost 12 bases, and 16 bases lay between the germline ends. Germline lookup yields CDR1 SGHAT and CDR2 FQNNGV. The CDR3 consists of 13 residues. In DNA, the CDR3 is TGTGCCAGCAGCTCCCAAGGTGGACTTACGCAGTTCTTC. Translated: CASSSQGGLTQFF. The full variable domain, in which reference TRBV11-2 and TRBJ2-1 provide the parts outside the CDR3, is EAGVAQSPRYKIIEKRQSVAFWCNPISGHATLYWYQQILGQGPKLLIQFQNNGVVDDSQLPKDRFSAERLKGVDSTLKIQPAKLEDSAVYLCASSSQGGLTQFFGPGTRLTVL.